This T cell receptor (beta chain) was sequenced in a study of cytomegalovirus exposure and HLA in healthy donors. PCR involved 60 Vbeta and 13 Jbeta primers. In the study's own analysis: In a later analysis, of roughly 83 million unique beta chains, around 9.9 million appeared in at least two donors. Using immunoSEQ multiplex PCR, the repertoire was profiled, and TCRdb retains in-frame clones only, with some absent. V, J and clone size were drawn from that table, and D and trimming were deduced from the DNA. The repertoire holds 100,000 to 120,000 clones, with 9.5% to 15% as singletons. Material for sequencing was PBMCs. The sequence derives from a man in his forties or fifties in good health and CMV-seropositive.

Here the CDR3 DNA reads TGTGCCAGCAGCCCTGGTGGACTGGAGCAGTACTTC. This sequence encodes CASSPGGLEQYF. The J gene is TRBJ2-7, the V gene TRBV11-2; tentatively, D is TRBD2 (5 bases). This CDR3 has 12 amino acids. Trimming pared 5 bases from V and 7 bases from J, leaving 12 bases between. The V gene's germline CDR1 is SGHAT and CDR2 FQNNGV.